A single TCR beta chain is shown here with its context. This clone's antigen is unknown. A read error may account for a junction end that differs from germline. This entry comes from a study of high-grade serous ovarian cancer treatment subgroups (dated by TCRdb to 2020 to 2022). Context from the whole study: A mean of 14,192 reads and about 7,500 unique TCR beta rearrangements per sample was generated by sequencing. TCR beta repertoires were profiled in patients with high-grade serous ovarian cancer who were grouped, under a laparoscopic triage algorithm, by complete gross resection or by neoadjuvant chemotherapy response. The cohort comprised 30 patients: some ten with no residual disease after primary surgery (R0), some ten excellent NACT responders, and some ten poor NACT responders. One primary tumor sample and two metastatic tumor samples were contributed by each patient, so that some 83 samples were obtained in total. Points the paper makes about the study in general: The TCR repertoire analyses centered on CDR3, leaving CDR1 and CDR2 unanalyzed. Tumors from the same patient had repertoire similarity ranging from 0.11 to 0.79, while tumors from different patients showed almost no similarity. Neoantigen level correlated positively with TCR clonal relatedness, and copy number variation and mutation load from whole-genome sequencing showed a positive trend with TCR clonal relatedness. Because bulk tumor TCR sequencing provided no spatial information, insight into HGSC tumor complexity and diversity was limited.

The germline V gene gives CDR1 as SGHVS and CDR2 as FQNEAQ. There are 14 amino acids in the CDR3, from cysteine to phenylalanine inclusive. The entry retains the CDR3 DNA only, 42 bases that are in frame from base 1. Tumor samples were collected prior to definitive surgery or chemotherapy. Genomic DNA was extracted by the MD Anderson Biospecimen Extraction Resource, and TCR sequencing was done by the MD Anderson Cancer Genomics Laboratory. High-throughput TCR profiling via ImmunoSEQ was performed on the roughly 98 tumor samples. As for how the authors treated the data: Repertoire diversity metrics included richness (unique productive sequences), clonality, evenness and relatedness; Bhattacharyya coefficient assessed similarity between samples. A sensitivity analysis that removed TCRs with fewer than two reads produced consistent conclusions. TCRdb stores this immuneACCESS table with in-frame sequences only. Part of the clones is absent; in the studies checked, under half of the shortfall reflects unresolved V genes, and no reason is known for the rest. From that table come the V and J calls and clone size; the DNA was used to work out D and trimming. The sample has more than 2,500 clones on record, around 75% of them singletons. Of the sample, over 15% falls within the top ten clones.

Sequenced material: tumor tissue. The sequence joins TRBV7-8 to TRBJ1-2, with 8 bases in between that match TRBD1. The receptor comes from a human donor with high-grade serous ovarian cancer. In nucleotide form, the sequence is TGTGCCAGCAGCCCCTCCCTGGACAGGGCGCGCCCCTTCTTC. Its translation reads: CASSPSLDRARPFF.